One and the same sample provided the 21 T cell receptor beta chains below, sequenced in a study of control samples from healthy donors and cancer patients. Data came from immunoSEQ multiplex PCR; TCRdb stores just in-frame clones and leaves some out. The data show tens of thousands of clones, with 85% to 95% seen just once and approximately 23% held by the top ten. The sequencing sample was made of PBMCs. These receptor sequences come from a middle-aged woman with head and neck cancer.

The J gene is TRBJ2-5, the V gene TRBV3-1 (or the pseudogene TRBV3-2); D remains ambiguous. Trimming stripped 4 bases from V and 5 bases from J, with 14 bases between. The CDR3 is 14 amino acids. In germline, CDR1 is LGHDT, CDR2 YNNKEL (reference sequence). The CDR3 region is CASSPQSVAETQYF. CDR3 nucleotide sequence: TGTGCCAGCAGCCCCCAGTCAGTCGCCGAGACCCAGTACTTC.

The CDR3 protein is CAISGTGPVGDESLHF. In DNA form, the CDR3 reads TGTGCCATCAGTGGGACAGGGCCCGTGGGGGATGAATCCCTCCACTTT. The chain has TRBV10-3 and TRBJ1-6; the match to TRBD1 covers 8 bases. CDR3 length: 16 amino acids. J was trimmed by 14 bases and V by 4 bases; bases with no gene match: 16. CDR1 and CDR2 from the germline V gene are ENHRY and SYGVKD.

CDR3 coding DNA: TGTGCCAGCAGCTCCGGACTAGCGGGGCTCCAAGAGACCCAGTACTTC. This translates into CASSSGLAGLQETQYF. The rearrangement joins TRBV11-2 to TRBJ2-5; 12 nucleotides align to TRBD2. This CDR3 region has 16 residues. Trimming took 4 bases from V and 1 from J; bases not matched to a gene: 4. The germline V gene encodes CDR1 SGHAT and CDR2 FQNNGV.

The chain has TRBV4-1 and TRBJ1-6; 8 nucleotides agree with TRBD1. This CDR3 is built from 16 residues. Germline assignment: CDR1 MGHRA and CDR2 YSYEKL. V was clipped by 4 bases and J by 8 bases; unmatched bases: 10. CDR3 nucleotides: TGCGCCAGCAGCCTAACGATCGGACAGGGTTATTCACCCCTCCACTTT. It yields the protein CASSLTIGQGYSPLHF.

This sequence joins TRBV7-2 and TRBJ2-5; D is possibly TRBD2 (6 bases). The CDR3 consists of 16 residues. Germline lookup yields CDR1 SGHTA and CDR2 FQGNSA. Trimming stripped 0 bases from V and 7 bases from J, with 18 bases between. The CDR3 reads CASSLAPWRGQSTQYF. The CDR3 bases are TGTGCCAGCAGCTTAGCACCATGGAGGGGTCAATCGACCCAGTACTTC.

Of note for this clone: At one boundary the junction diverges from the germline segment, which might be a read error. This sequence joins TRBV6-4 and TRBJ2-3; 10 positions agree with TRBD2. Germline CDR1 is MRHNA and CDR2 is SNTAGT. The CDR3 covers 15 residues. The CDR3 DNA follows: TGTGCCAGCAGTTACTCAGCGGGGGGGCCAGATACGCAGTATTTT. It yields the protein CASSYSAGGPDTQYF.

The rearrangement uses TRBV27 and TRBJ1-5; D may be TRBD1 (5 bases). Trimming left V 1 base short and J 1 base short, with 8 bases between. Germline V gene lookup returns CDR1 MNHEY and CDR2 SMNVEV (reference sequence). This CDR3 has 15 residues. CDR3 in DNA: TGTGCCAGCAGTTTATGGGGCGAGAGCAATCAGCCCCAGCATTTT. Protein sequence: CASSLWGESNQPQHF.

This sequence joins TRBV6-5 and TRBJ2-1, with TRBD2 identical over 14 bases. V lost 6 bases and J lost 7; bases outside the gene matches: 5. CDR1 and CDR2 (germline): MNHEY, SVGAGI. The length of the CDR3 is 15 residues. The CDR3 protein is CASRSRTSGRNEQFF. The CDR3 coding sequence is TGTGCCAGCAGAAGCAGGACTAGCGGGAGGAATGAGCAGTTCTTC.

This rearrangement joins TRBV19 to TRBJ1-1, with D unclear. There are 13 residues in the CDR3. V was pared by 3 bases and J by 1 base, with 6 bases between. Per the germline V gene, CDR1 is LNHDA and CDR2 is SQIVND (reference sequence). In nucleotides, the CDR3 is TGTGCCAGTAGTATTGTAAGGAACACTGAAGCTTTCTTT. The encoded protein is CASSIVRNTEAFF.

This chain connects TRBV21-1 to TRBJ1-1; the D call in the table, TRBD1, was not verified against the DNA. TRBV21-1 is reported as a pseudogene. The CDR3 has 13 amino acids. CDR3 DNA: TGTGCCAGCTCGCAGCCACTGCAGGATGAAGCTTTCTTT. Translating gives CASSQPLQDEAFF.

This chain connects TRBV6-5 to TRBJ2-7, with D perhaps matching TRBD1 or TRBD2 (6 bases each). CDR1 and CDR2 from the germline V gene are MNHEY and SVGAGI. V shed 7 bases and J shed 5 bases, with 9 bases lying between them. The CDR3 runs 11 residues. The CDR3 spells CASTGAHEQYF. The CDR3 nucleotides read TGTGCCAGCACGGGGGCCCACGAGCAGTACTTC.

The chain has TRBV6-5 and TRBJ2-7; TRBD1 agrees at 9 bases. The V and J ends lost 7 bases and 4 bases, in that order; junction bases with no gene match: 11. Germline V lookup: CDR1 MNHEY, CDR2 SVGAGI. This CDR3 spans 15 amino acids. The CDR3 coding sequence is TGTGCCAGCAACCCTCAACAGGGGGCAGTTTACGAGCAGTACTTC. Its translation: CASNPQQGAVYEQYF.

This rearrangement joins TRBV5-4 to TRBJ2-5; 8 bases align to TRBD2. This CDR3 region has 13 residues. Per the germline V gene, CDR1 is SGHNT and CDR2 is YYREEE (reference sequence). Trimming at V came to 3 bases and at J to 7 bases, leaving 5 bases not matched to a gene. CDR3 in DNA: TGTGCCAGCAGCTGGGACCGGGAGGGGACCCAGTACTTC. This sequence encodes CASSWDREGTQYF.

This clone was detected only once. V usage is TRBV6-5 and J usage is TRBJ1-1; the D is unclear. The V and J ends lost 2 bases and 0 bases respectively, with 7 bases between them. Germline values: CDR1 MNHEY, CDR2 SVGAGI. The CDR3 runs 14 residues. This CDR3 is CASSYGSLNTEAFF. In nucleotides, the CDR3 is TGTGCCAGCAGTTACGGGAGTTTGAACACTGAAGCTTTCTTT.

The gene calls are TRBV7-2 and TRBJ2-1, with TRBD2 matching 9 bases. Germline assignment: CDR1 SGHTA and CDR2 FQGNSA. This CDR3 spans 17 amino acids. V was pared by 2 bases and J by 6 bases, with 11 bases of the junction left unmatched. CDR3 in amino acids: CASSLTGGLAGLNEQFF. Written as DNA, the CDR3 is TGTGCCAGCAGCTTAACCGGGGGGCTAGCGGGACTCAATGAGCAGTTCTTC.

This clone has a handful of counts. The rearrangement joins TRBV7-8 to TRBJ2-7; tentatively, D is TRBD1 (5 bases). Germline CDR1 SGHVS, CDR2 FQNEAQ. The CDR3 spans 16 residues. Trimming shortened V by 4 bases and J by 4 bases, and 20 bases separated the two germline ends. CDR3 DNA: TGTGCCAGCAGCTCCCCTGGGGCAGGGCAATGGTACGAGCAGTACTTC. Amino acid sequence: CASSSPGAGQWYEQYF.

In nucleotides, the CDR3 is TGCGCCAGCAGTGAAGGGAGAGGGGCATCCTACGAGCAGTACTTC. Translated: CASSEGRGASYEQYF. The chain uses TRBV10-1 and TRBJ2-7, with D perhaps matching TRBD1 or TRBD2 (5 bases each). CDR3 length equals 15 residues. Germline lookup yields CDR1 WNHNN and CDR2 SYGVQD (reference sequence). V dropped 3 bases and J dropped 1 base, with 13 bases sitting between them.

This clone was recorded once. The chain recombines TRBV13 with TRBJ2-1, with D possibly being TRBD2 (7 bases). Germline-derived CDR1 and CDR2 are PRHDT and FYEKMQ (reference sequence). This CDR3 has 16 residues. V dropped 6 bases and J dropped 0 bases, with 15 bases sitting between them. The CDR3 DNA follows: TGTGCCAGCAGGGCCACGGGGGGCGGCTCCTACAATGAGCAGTTCTTC. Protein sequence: CASRATGGGSYNEQFF. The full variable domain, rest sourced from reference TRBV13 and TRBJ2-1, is AAGVIQSPRHLIKEKRETATLKCYPIPRHDTVYWYQQGPGQDPQFLISFYEKMQSDKGSIPDRFSAQQFSDYHSELNMSSLELGDSALYFCASRATGGGSYNEQFFGPGTRLTVL.

CDR3 nucleotide sequence: TGTGCCAGCAGTGAAGCGGAGGGGACCTACAATGAGCAGTTCTTC. Translating gives CASSEAEGTYNEQFF. The V and J genes are TRBV6-1 and TRBJ2-1; D perhaps matches TRBD2 (6 bases). CDR3 length: 15 residues. Trimming shortened V by 0 bases and J by 2 bases, and 8 bases separated the two germline ends. Per germline, CDR1 MNHNS and CDR2 SASEGT.

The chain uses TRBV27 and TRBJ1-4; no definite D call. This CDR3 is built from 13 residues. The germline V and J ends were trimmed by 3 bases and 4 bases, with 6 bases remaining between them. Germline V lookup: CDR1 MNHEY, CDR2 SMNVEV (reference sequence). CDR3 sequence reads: CASSFRNNEKLFF. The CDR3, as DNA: TGTGCCAGCAGTTTCCGGAATAATGAAAAACTGTTTTTT.

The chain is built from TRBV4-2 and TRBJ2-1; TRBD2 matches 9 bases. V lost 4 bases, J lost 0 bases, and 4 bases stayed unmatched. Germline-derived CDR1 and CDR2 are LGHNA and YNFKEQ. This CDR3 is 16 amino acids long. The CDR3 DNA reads TGTGCCAGCAGCCTCAGCGGGGGGAACTCCTACAATGAGCAGTTCTTC. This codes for CASSLSGGNSYNEQFF.